The clone carrying this T cell receptor beta chain occurred a few times. Its antigen remains unidentified. The data originate from a study of beta chain features in type 1 diabetes. This CDR3 region has 17 residues. With 5 bases clipped from V and 9 bases from J, the junction kept 19 bases outside the gene matches. Germline V gene data show CDR1 as SGHVS and CDR2 as FNYEAQ. Findings and limits, study-wide: Within each of all four CD4+ subsets, Type 1 diabetes patients had TCRB CDR3s that were moderately but significantly shorter.

Expressed TCRB transcripts were sequenced, since all the RNA that had been isolated was reverse transcribed. This table comes from immunoSEQ multiplex PCR, and its TCRdb copy is limited to in-frame clones, with some not included. The table has 130,000 or so clones, roughly a sixth seen once. This clonotype was obtained from a man younger than 35 with type 1 diabetes. This chain connects TRBV7-6 to TRBJ2-7; TRBD1 matches at 10 bases. Sequences were obtained from central memory CD4+ T cells from blood. In DNA, the CDR3 is TGTGCCAGCAGCCAAGCCTCCGGGACAGGGGACGCTAAGGGGCAGTACTTC. Its protein product is CASSQASGTGDAKGQYF.